The TCR beta chain described here comes from a study of long-term antiretroviral therapy in people with HIV. Whole-study results and caveats: Neither ART adherence, viral resistance nor therapy changes were documented.

This clone was seen only a few times. The antigen is not known. CDR3 length: 14 residues. Germline assignment: CDR1 LNHNV and CDR2 YYDKDF (reference sequence). Trimming removed 0 bases at V and 4 bases at J, with 8 bases between. An immunoSEQ assay, version v3.0, was performed at survey level. The repertoire was sequenced with immunoSEQ multiplex PCR; TCRdb's copy has only in-frame clones and lacks some. The sample lists about 16,000 clones; around 73% were seen once. The sample consisted of unsorted PBMCs, taken about 3.1 years after starting antiretroviral therapy. The J gene is TRBJ2-3, the V gene TRBV15; D ambiguous. This receptor was taken from a woman between 40 and 55 years old with HIV. Here the CDR3 reads CATSRDHLPDTQYF. CDR3 nucleotides: TGTGCCACCAGCAGAGACCATCTCCCAGATACGCAGTATTTT.